Listed here are 5 T cell receptor beta chains from one sample, sequenced in a study of prognosis after radiotherapy for stage I lung cancer. Two-round multiplex PCR on genomic DNA was the method by which TCR beta CDR3 was amplified. The authors ran first-round PCR with primers specific to each TRBV and TRBJ gene. MiXCR, applied by TCRdb to the multiplex PCR reads, yields one record per CDR3 protein. The sample shows 20,000 to 30,000 distinct CDR3 sequences, 35% to 40% of them seen only once. Sample: PBMCs, taken before or after stereotactic body radiation therapy (not recorded which). These receptors were taken from a donor of 50 years or more with non-small cell lung cancer.

This clonotype was recorded many times. The chain has TRBV9 and TRBJ2-5; no firm D call. The CDR3 spans 14 residues. V was clipped by 4 bases and J by 5 bases, with 15 bases between them. The germline V gene has CDR1 SGDLS and CDR2 YYNGEE. The CDR3 loop is CASSLLRLGETQYF. For the CDR3, the DNA is TGTGCCAGCAGCCTCCTAAGGTTGGGGGAGACCCAGTACTTC.

This clonotype was seen many times. The chain recombines TRBV7-9 with TRBJ2-3, with D possibly being TRBD2 (6 bases). V was clipped by 5 bases and J by 3 bases, with 15 bases between them. CDR1 is SEHNR, CDR2 FQNEAQ, per germline (reference sequence). The CDR3 consists of 15 residues. The CDR3 loop is CASSRLEILTDTQYF. DNA for the CDR3: TGTGCCAGCAGCCGACTAGAAATTCTTACAGATACGCAGTATTTT.

The chain uses TRBV6-5 and TRBJ2-2; TRBD2 matches 8 bases. Looked up from germline, CDR1 is MNHEY and CDR2 is SVGAGI. This CDR3 is 15 amino acids long. After removal of 3 bases from V and 5 bases from J, the junction contained 5 bases not matched to a gene. The CDR3 is CASSYEREWTGELFF. Here the CDR3 DNA reads TGTGCCAGCAGTTATGAGCGGGAGTGGACCGGGGAGCTGTTTTTT.

V usage is TRBV6-1 and J usage is TRBJ1-2; tentative D call: TRBD1 (5 bases). CDR1 is MNHNS, CDR2 SASEGT, per germline. The CDR3 spans 13 residues. Deletions cut 8 bases from V and 5 bases from J, with 15 bases between. The CDR3 region has the DNA TGTGCCAGCTCTCAGACCAGGGTTTATGGCTACACCTTC. Its translation: CASSQTRVYGYTF.

As to this clonotype: One junction end disagrees with the germline gene, perhaps due to a read error. In DNA form, the CDR3 reads TGTGCCAGCAGCACACGACAGGGGAATAGCTACACATTC. Protein: CASSTRQGNSYTF. The chain has TRBV7-2 and TRBJ1-2; 8 bases match TRBD1. The CDR3 extends over 13 amino acids. Germline assignment: CDR1 SGHTA and CDR2 FQGNSA. The full variable domain, in which reference TRBV7-2 and TRBJ1-2 provide the parts outside the CDR3, is GAGVSQSPSNKVTEKGKDVELRCDPISGHTALYWYRQSLGQGLEFLIYFQGNSAPDKSGLPSDRFSAERTGGSVSTLTIQRTQQEDSAVYLCASSTRQGNSYTFGSGTRLTVV.